Listed below are T cell receptor beta chains from one sample, sequenced in a study of shared clonotypes between healthy human individuals. Using immunoSEQ multiplex PCR, the repertoire was profiled, and TCRdb retains in-frame clones only, with some absent. Among some 1.5 million clones listed, roughly 97% were seen once. The sequenced sample was naive CD4+ T cells sorted from blood. These receptor sequences come from a man in his thirties or forties in good health. Both conserved end residues are part of each CDR3. The D gene is left open where the match is weak. Where a row states a size, it is once, few, many or the class of an expanded clone; other rows omit it.

J gene | V gene | D gene | clone size | CDR3 length | CDR3 protein | CDR3 DNA
TRBJ2-7 | TRBV4-3 | NA | NA | 14 | CASSQDPSRYEQYF | TGCGCCAGCAGCCAAGATCCCAGCCGGTACGAGCAGTACTTC
TRBJ1-5 | TRBV6-1 | TRBD1 | NA | 17 | CASSGLQGAYSNQPQHF | TGTGCCAGCAGTGGCCTACAGGGGGCCTATAGCAATCAGCCCCAGCATTTT
TRBJ2-7 | TRBV7-6 | TRBD1 | NA | 16 | CASSSKQRTGWYEQYF | TGTGCCAGCAGCTCCAAGCAGCGGACAGGGTGGTACGAGCAGTACTTC
TRBJ1-5 | TRBV9 | NA | NA | 14 | CASSVGSGDQPQHF | TGTGCCAGCAGCGTAGGCAGTGGGGATCAGCCCCAGCATTTT
TRBJ1-5 | TRBV28 | NA | NA | 12 | CASSPPNQPQHF | TGTGCCAGCAGCCCCCCAAATCAGCCCCAGCATTTT
TRBJ2-5 | TRBV6-6 | NA | NA | 11 | CASRLGETQYF | TGTGCCAGCAGATTGGGGGAGACCCAGTACTTC
TRBJ1-5 | TRBV27 | NA | NA | 12 | CASSNSNQPQHF | TGTGCCAGCAGTAATAGCAATCAGCCCCAGCATTTT
TRBJ2-5 | TRBV2 | NA | NA | 15 | CASRATEVKQETQYF | TGTGCCAGCAGAGCTACCGAAGTTAAACAAGAGACCCAGTACTTC
TRBJ1-5 | TRBV4-1 | NA | NA | 15 | CASSQDWQGDQPQHF | TGCGCCAGCAGCCAAGATTGGCAGGGTGATCAGCCCCAGCATTTT
TRBJ1-1 | TRBV6-1 | TRBD1 | NA | 15 | CASTDREPKNTEAFF | TGTGCCAGCACTGACAGGGAACCAAAAAACACTGAAGCTTTCTTT
TRBJ2-1 | TRBV11-2 | TRBD2 | once | 15 | CASREWGTTYNEQFF | TGTGCCAGCAGGGAATGGGGGACTACCTACAATGAGCAGTTCTTC
TRBJ1-2 | TRBV15 | NA | NA | 14 | CATSRGQSDYGYTF | TGTGCCACCAGCAGAGGACAGTCTGACTATGGCTACACCTTC
TRBJ1-2 | TRBV28 | NA | NA | 13 | CASSSGQELGYTF | TGTGCCAGCAGTTCAGGCCAGGAGCTTGGCTACACCTTC
TRBJ2-3 | TRBV25-1 | NA | once | 15 | CASSERRERADTQYF | TGTGCCAGCAGTGAACGCCGTGAAAGGGCAGATACGCAGTATTTT
TRBJ1-2 | TRBV28 | NA | NA | 14 | CASSSNRVLDGYTF | TGTGCCAGCAGTTCCAACAGGGTCCTCGATGGCTACACCTTC
TRBJ2-2 | TRBV7-2 | TRBD1 | NA | 15 | CASSRGQSNTGELFF | TGTGCCAGCAGCAGGGGACAGTCGAACACCGGGGAGCTGTTTTTT
TRBJ1-4 | TRBV28 | NA | NA | 14 | CASSLAAPSEKLFF | TGTGCCAGCAGTTTAGCGGCCCCGAGTGAAAAACTGTTTTTT
TRBJ2-1 | TRBV7-8 | TRBD2 | once | 15 | CASSLAGRADNEQFF | TGTGCCAGCAGCTTAGCCGGGAGGGCCGACAATGAGCAGTTCTTC
TRBJ1-1 | TRBV6-1 | NA | NA | 16 | CASSEVDGRRLPEAFF | TGTGCCAGCAGTGAAGTGGACGGCAGGCGGTTACCTGAAGCTTTCTTT
TRBJ2-5 | TRBV9 | TRBD2 | NA | 16 | CASSVSSGRAGETQYF | TGTGCCAGCAGCGTTAGTAGCGGGAGGGCCGGGGAGACCCAGTACTTC
TRBJ2-7 | TRBV5-1 | NA | NA | 14 | CASSWEVAAYEQYF | TGCGCCAGCAGCTGGGAGGTAGCGGCTTACGAGCAGTACTTC
TRBJ1-1 | TRBV2 | NA | NA | 14 | CASRAIQGGTEAFF | TGTGCCAGCAGGGCAATCCAGGGAGGGACTGAAGCTTTCTTT
TRBJ1-1 | TRBV12-1 | NA | NA | 15 | CASSPKKGWDTEAFF | TGTGCCAGCAGCCCCAAGAAGGGTTGGGACACTGAAGCTTTCTTT
TRBJ1-1 | TRBV6-4 | NA | NA | 13 | CASSTNRNTEAFF | TGTGCCAGCAGCACTAACAGGAACACTGAAGCTTTCTTT
TRBJ2-7 | TRBV13 | TRBD1 | NA | 15 | CASSFRDREFSEQYF | TGTGCCAGCAGCTTCCGGGACAGGGAGTTTAGTGAGCAGTACTTC
TRBJ2-1 | TRBV10-2 | TRBD2 | once | 15 | CASSETSGGYNEQFF | TGCGCCAGCAGTGAGACTAGCGGAGGATACAATGAGCAGTTCTTC
TRBJ1-3 | TRBV11-2 | NA | NA | 15 | CASSSPREGGNTIYF | TGTGCCAGCAGCTCCCCCCGGGAGGGGGGAAACACCATATATTTT
TRBJ1-4 | TRBV7-8 | NA | once | 12 | CASRADSSKLFF | TGTGCCAGCAGAGCGGACTCCTCGAAACTGTTTTTT
TRBJ1-5 | TRBV28 | NA | NA | 14 | CATQWLISNQPQHF | TGTGCCACCCAGTGGCTGATTAGCAATCAGCCCCAGCATTTT
TRBJ2-7 | TRBV27 | NA | NA | 14 | CASSLLGAPYEQYF | TGTGCCAGCAGTTTACTGGGGGCCCCCTACGAGCAGTACTTC